These T cell receptor beta chains were read from a single sample in a study of blood T cell repertoires in COVID-19. The protocol was immunoSEQ multiplex PCR, while the TCRdb copy is restricted to in-frame clones and leaves out a portion. The data show about 500,000 clones, with approximately 89% seen just once and roughly 1% held by the top ten. Sequencing input: peripheral blood. The receptors were sampled from a young man with COVID-19, enrolled during active disease. Each CDR3 is given with its conserved first and last residue. A D gene is named only where the DNA matches it firmly. Clone size is shown for a subset of rows, as once, few, many or a class of expanded clone.

>-|-|TRBJ1-5|TRBV2
CASSVTGTHQPQHF
TGTGCCAGCAGCGTCACCGGGACACATCAGCCCCAGCATTTT
>few|TRBD1|TRBJ1-1|TRBV10-1
CASSEYTGDTEAFF
TGCGCCAGCAGTGAGTATACAGGGGACACTGAAGCTTTCTTT
>-|TRBD1|TRBJ2-6|TRBV3-1/TRBV3-2
CASSHYQGAGGANVLTF
TGTGCCAGCAGCCATTATCAGGGGGCGGGAGGGGCCAACGTCCTGACTTTC
>-|-|TRBJ1-4|TRBV7-9
CASSPSGGLGKLFF
TGTGCCAGCAGTCCAAGCGGGGGCCTGGGAAAACTGTTTTTT
>-|-|TRBJ2-5|TRBV6-1
CASSEQTQETQYF
TGTGCCAGCAGTGAACAGACACAAGAGACCCAGTACTTC
>-|TRBD1|TRBJ2-2|TRBV12-5
CASGRGDRANTGELFF
TGTGCTAGTGGTCGGGGGGACAGGGCAAACACCGGGGAGCTGTTTTTT
>once|-|TRBJ1-6|TRBV30
CAWKLGGFRSPLHF
TGTGCCTGGAAGCTGGGAGGCTTTCGATCACCCCTCCACTTT
>-|TRBD1|TRBJ2-7|TRBV7-8
CASSLGQSRYEQYF
TGTGCCAGCAGCTTGGGACAGAGCCGCTACGAGCAGTACTTC
>-|TRBD1|TRBJ1-6|TRBV2
CASSEAGTANYNSPLHF
TGTGCCAGCAGTGAAGCGGGGACAGCTAACTATAATTCACCCCTCCACTTT
>-|-|TRBJ2-1|TRBV4-1
CASSRERRESGEQFF
TGCGCCAGCAGCCGGGAGCGTCGGGAGTCCGGTGAGCAGTTCTTC
>-|TRBD1|TRBJ1-1|TRBV6-5
CASSYSQGVGTEAFF
TGTGCCAGCAGTTACTCCCAGGGGGTCGGCACTGAAGCTTTCTTT
>-|-|TRBJ2-6|TRBV5-1
CASGRGANVLTF
TGCGCCAGCGGCAGGGGGGCCAACGTCCTGACTTTC
>-|-|TRBJ1-4|TRBV5-4
CATGWGEKLFF
TGTGCTACAGGGTGGGGTGAAAAACTGTTTTTT
>-|TRBD2|TRBJ2-5|TRBV5-1
CASSFRLASGETQYF
TGCGCCAGCAGCTTTAGACTAGCCTCCGGGGAGACCCAGTACTTC
>-|-|TRBJ2-5|TRBV21-1
CASSLVRSLPFPRRETQYF
TGTGCCAGCAGCCTAGTGAGGTCACTACCTTTCCCCCGGAGGGAGACCCAGTACTTC
>-|-|TRBJ2-7|TRBV2
CASSATVSSYEQYF
TGTGCCAGCAGTGCGACAGTGAGCTCCTACGAGCAGTACTTC
>few|-|TRBJ1-1|TRBV5-4
CASSPGGGQMNTEAFF
TGTGCCAGCAGCCCGGGGGGCGGACAAATGAACACTGAAGCTTTCTTT
>-|-|TRBJ1-1|TRBV2
CASRLTGFGNTEAFF
TGTGCCAGCAGATTAACAGGGTTCGGAAACACTGAAGCTTTCTTT
>-|TRBD1|TRBJ2-5|TRBV7-6
CASSLAPTGGRETQYF
TGTGCCAGCAGCTTAGCACCCACAGGGGGCAGGGAGACCCAGTACTTC
>few|-|TRBJ1-1|TRBV2
CASSEARNRATEAFF
TGTGCCAGCAGTGAAGCGCGTAACAGGGCCACTGAAGCTTTCTTT
>-|-|TRBJ2-1|TRBV11-3
CASSSGRAGLGYEQFF
TGTGCCAGCAGCTCCGGCCGAGCGGGTTTGGGGTATGAGCAGTTCTTC
>-|TRBD1|TRBJ2-2|TRBV7-9
CASSLARDRVSGELFF
TGTGCCAGCAGCTTAGCTCGGGACAGGGTCTCCGGGGAGCTGTTTTTT
>-|-|TRBJ1-2|TRBV5-4
CASSSVGDYGYTF
TGTGCCAGCAGCTCCGTAGGGGACTATGGCTACACCTTC